This passage covers 22 T cell receptor beta chains from one sample sequenced in a study of T cells in Graves' hyperthyroidism and ophthalmopathy. The CDR3 regions of TCR beta were amplified from RNA transcripts. The TCR CDR3 first-round RT-PCR relied on the HTBI primer set. TCRdb used MiXCR to reprocess the multiplex PCR reads, holding one entry per CDR3 protein. Altogether 150,000 or so distinct CDR3 sequences are present, around 20% being singletons, with the ten largest covering more than 60%. The sample taken for sequencing was blood. The receptor set was obtained from a woman in her 50s with Graves' hyperthyroidism that later progressed to Graves' ophthalmopathy.

The genes are TRBV5-1 and TRBJ2-3; 10 bases agree with TRBD1. The CDR3 runs to 16 residues. CDR1 is SGHRS and CDR2 is YFSETQ in the germline V gene. Trimming at V came to 4 bases and at J to 4 bases, leaving 9 bases not matched to a gene. Here the CDR3 DNA reads TGCGCCAGCAGCGAGTCGACAGGGGGCGTCGCAGATACGCAGTATTTT. Its protein is CASSESTGGVADTQYF.

This clonotype was counted only a few times. V is TRBV2 and J is TRBJ1-5, with D hard to call. Germline CDR1 reads SNHLY; CDR2 reads FYNNEI. The CDR3 sequence is 16 residues long. V lost 1 base and J lost 0, with 10 bases in between. This CDR3 reads CASSEEEGISNQPQHF. The CDR3 region has the DNA TGTGCCAGCAGTGAAGAGGAGGGAATTAGCAATCAGCCCCAGCATTTT.

The chain recombines TRBV7-2 with TRBJ2-2; no firm D call. The CDR3 sequence is 14 residues long. Trimming stripped 3 bases from V and 4 bases from J, with 9 bases between. The germline CDR1 and CDR2 sequences are SGHTA and FQGNSA. The CDR3 is CASSLWKGTGELFF. Here the CDR3 DNA reads TGTGCCAGCAGCTTGTGGAAAGGCACCGGGGAGCTGTTTTTT.

The sample holds a few counts of this clonotype. The chain couples TRBV6-1 to TRBJ2-1; the D is unclear. This CDR3 region has 15 residues. Germline assignment: CDR1 MNHNS and CDR2 SASEGT. Trimming shortened V by 10 bases and J by 1 base, and 17 bases separated the two germline ends. The DNA of the CDR3 is TGTGCCAAACCCGAAAGGGCTCCTTCCTACAATGAGCAGTTCTTC. It specifies CAKPERAPSYNEQFF.

On this clonotype itself: A much larger clone differs by one base, so this may be a read error. The CDR3 sequence is CASSPRFGPYGYTF. The CDR3 DNA follows: TGTGCCAGCAGTCCCCGGTTTGGGCCCTATGGCTACACCTTC. The chain carries TRBV27 and TRBJ1-2; D is ambiguous. Looked up from germline, CDR1 is MNHEY and CDR2 is SMNVEV (reference sequence). Trimming left V 5 bases short and J 4 bases short, with 14 bases between. This CDR3 region has 14 residues.

This clonotype was recorded many times. This chain connects TRBV5-1 to TRBJ2-7; 7 nucleotides match TRBD1. V lost 4 bases and J lost 3; bases outside the gene matches: 10. CDR1 SGHRS and CDR2 YFSETQ come from the germline V gene. This CDR3 is built from 15 residues. CDR3 sequence reads: CASSPTPTGIYEQYF. CDR3 coding DNA: TGCGCCAGCAGCCCAACCCCGACAGGGATCTACGAGCAGTACTTC.

This clonotype has a count of ten or more. The chain uses TRBV20-1 and TRBJ2-5; 11 bases fit TRBD2. Trimming at V came to 6 bases and at J to 10 bases, leaving 19 bases not matched to a gene. The CDR3 consists of 16 residues. Germline CDR1 is DFQATT and CDR2 is SNEGSKA (reference sequence). CDR3 nucleotides: TGCAGTGCCCGACTAGCGGGACGGACCGAGACCCACTACCAGTACTTC. This codes for CSARLAGRTETHYQYF.

This clonotype was observed a handful of times. The chain has TRBV20-1 and TRBJ2-1; the match to TRBD2 covers 11 bases. V shed 3 bases, J shed 10 bases, and the junction held 8 bases outside the gene matches. This CDR3 region has 14 residues. Germline CDR1 is DFQATT and CDR2 is SNEGSKA (reference sequence). The CDR3 bases are TGCAGTGCTAGCCCGGGACTAGCGGTATCCGAGCAGTTCTTC. Protein product: CSASPGLAVSEQFF.

This clonotype was recorded at least ten times. The chain couples TRBV2 to TRBJ2-1; TRBD2 matches 7 bases. The length of the CDR3 is 16 residues. With 4 bases clipped from V and 4 bases from J, the junction kept 10 bases outside the gene matches. Germline CDR1 and CDR2: SNHLY and FYNNEI. CDR3 DNA sequence: TGTGCCAGCAGTGGGGTTCTTAGCGGGTTATACAATGAGCAGTTCTTC. As protein: CASSGVLSGLYNEQFF.

This clonotype was detected ten times or more. The V call is TRBV28, the J call TRBJ2-1, with D possibly matching TRBD2 (6 bases). V was shortened by 6 bases and J by 6 bases, with 18 bases between the two germline ends. The CDR3 runs 15 residues. Germline CDR1 and CDR2: MDHEN and SYDVKM. This CDR3 is CASSQPGLKRNEQFF. The CDR3 coding sequence is TGTGCCAGCAGCCAGCCGGGACTGAAGCGCAATGAGCAGTTCTTC. The whole variable domain, filled in from reference TRBV28 and TRBJ2-1, reads DVKVTQSSRYLVKRTGEKVFLECVQDMDHENMFWYRQDPGLGLRLIYFSYDVKMKEKGDIPEGYSVSREKKERFSLILESASTNQTSMYLCASSQPGLKRNEQFFGPGTRLTVL.

In this sample, this clonotype turned up many times. This chain uses TRBV2 with TRBJ2-1; 10 nucleotides agree with TRBD2. This CDR3 is built from 13 residues. V trimming: 8 bases; J trimming: 9 bases; junction bases outside the gene matches: 7. The germline V gene has CDR1 SNHLY and CDR2 FYNNEI. The CDR3 region is CASVLAGDLEQFF. The CDR3 coding sequence is TGTGCCAGCGTGCTAGCGGGAGACCTTGAGCAGTTCTTC.

The CDR3 nucleotides read TGTGCCAGCAGACACCCGACAGTGAACACTGAAGCTTTCTTT. Its protein is CASRHPTVNTEAFF. This sequence joins TRBV28 and TRBJ1-1; a possible D gene is TRBD1 (5 bases). Deletions cut 6 bases from V and 0 bases from J, with 11 bases between. CDR1 is MDHEN and CDR2 is SYDVKM in the germline V gene. The CDR3 is 14 amino acids.

The table lists this clonotype with many counts. This chain connects TRBV18 to TRBJ2-5; maybe TRBD1 (6 bases). Per germline, CDR1 KGHSH and CDR2 LQKENI. Trimming took off 3 bases at V and 4 bases at J, with 12 bases between the two ends. The CDR3 is made up of 14 amino acids. CDR3 loop: CASSPTGNRETQYF. The CDR3 DNA reads as TGTGCCAGCTCACCCACAGGGAATAGAGAGACCCAGTACTTC.

This chain joins TRBV2 and TRBJ1-1; D gene unclear. V lost 5 bases and J 5 bases, leaving 15 bases between the germline ends. The CDR3 contains 14 residues. Germline CDR1 is SNHLY and CDR2 is FYNNEI. CDR3 DNA: TGTGCCAGCAGTTTATCCCCCGACCGGACTGAAGCTTTCTTT. Translating gives CASSLSPDRTEAFF.

The chain links TRBV19 to TRBJ1-1; TRBD1 aligns across 7 bases. The V segment lost 3 bases and the J segment 6 bases; nucleotides outside the gene matches: 7. CDR1 and CDR2 (germline): LNHDA, SQIVND (reference sequence). This CDR3 has 14 amino acids. The CDR3: CASSILGQQAEAFF. The CDR3 bases are TGTGCCAGTAGTATCTTGGGACAGCAAGCTGAAGCTTTCTTT.

The chain links TRBV4-1 to TRBJ1-5, with 7 bases aligning to TRBD1. Germline V gene data show CDR1 as MGHRA and CDR2 as YSYEKL. This CDR3 region has 15 residues. With 3 bases clipped from V and 4 bases from J, the junction kept 6 bases outside the gene matches. The CDR3 is CASSHLGQLNQPQHF. The DNA of the CDR3 is TGCGCCAGCAGCCATTTGGGACAGCTTAATCAGCCCCAGCATTTT.

This clonotype was counted at least ten times. V and J are TRBV6-1 and TRBJ2-4; perhaps D is TRBD1 or TRBD2 (6 bases each). In germline, CDR1 is MNHNS, CDR2 SASEGT. This CDR3 has 14 residues. Trimming shortened V by 7 bases and J by 1 base, and 11 bases separated the two germline ends. DNA of the CDR3: TGTGCCAGCATGAAGGGGGGCGCCAAAAACATTCAGTACTTC. This sequence encodes CASMKGGAKNIQYF.

The rearrangement joins TRBV19 to TRBJ2-1; no definite D call. Germline loops: CDR1 LNHDA, CDR2 SQIVND (reference sequence). There are 15 residues in the CDR3. The V end was cut by 5 bases, the J end by 6 bases, with 17 bases between. CDR3 protein: CASSRPPGVLNEQFF. CDR3 nucleotides: TGTGCCAGTAGTCGTCCCCCAGGCGTTCTCAATGAGCAGTTCTTC.

This clonotype has at least ten counts. The chain combines TRBV7-2 with TRBJ2-5; 11 bases map to TRBD2. Trimming cost V 5 bases and J 2 bases; bases outside gene matches: 4. Germline CDR1 is SGHTA and CDR2 is FQGNSA. The CDR3 has 15 amino acids. The CDR3 sequence is CASSEGLAVQETQYF. The CDR3 nucleotides are TGTGCCAGCAGCGAGGGACTAGCGGTTCAAGAGACCCAGTACTTC.

The V call is TRBV7-9, the J call TRBJ1-4, with D unresolved. V was trimmed by 1 base and J by 0 bases, leaving 18 bases between them. This CDR3 contains 19 residues. In germline, CDR1 is SEHNR, CDR2 FQNEAQ (reference sequence). The CDR3 nucleotides are TGTGCCAGCAGCTTAGTACTTGGGAGGCGAAGCACAACTAATGAAAAACTGTTTTTT. It codes for CASSLVLGRRSTTNEKLFF.

The chain is built from TRBV24-1 and TRBJ1-5, with unresolved D. Between the trimmed V and J ends, which lost 0 bases and 6 bases, there was a span of 14 bases. Germline CDR1 and CDR2: KGHDR and SFDVKD. CDR3 size: 16 residues. The CDR3 is CATSDLQPARGQPQHF. The CDR3, as DNA: TGTGCCACCAGTGATTTGCAACCGGCCCGTGGTCAGCCCCAGCATTTT.

This clonotype was counted between two and nine times. The gene calls are TRBV18 and TRBJ2-2, with D perhaps matching TRBD2 (5 bases). Germline CDR1 KGHSH, CDR2 LQKENI. The CDR3 consists of 17 residues. Trimming removed 2 bases at V and 2 bases at J, with 15 bases between. The CDR3 loop reads CASSPIRGLGNTGELFF. The CDR3, as DNA: TGTGCCAGCTCACCAATTCGGGGATTAGGAAACACCGGGGAGCTGTTTTTT.